Sequencing of this T cell receptor beta chain was carried out in a study of cytomegalovirus exposure and HLA in healthy donors. Study-wide results and caveats: In a later analysis, a missense DCLRE1C variant was linked to TCR beta V- and J-gene trimming.

The primer mix had 60 Vbeta and 13 Jbeta primers. Some clones are missing from TCRdb's copy, which holds only in-frame ones; the method was immunoSEQ multiplex PCR. The sample gives 120,000 or so clones, 70% to 85% of which show up once; approximately 10% is in the top ten. As to this clone: Its target is not known.

The CDR3 has 15 residues. Per germline, CDR1 SGDLS and CDR2 YYNGEE. J lost 5 bases, V lost 0 bases, and 6 bases had no gene match. The TCR was taken from a woman in her 50s in good health and CMV-seropositive. V and J are TRBV9 and TRBJ2-7; the match to TRBD2 covers 9 bases. The sequencing sample was made of PBMCs. The CDR3 loop is CASSVAPSGDHEQYF. The CDR3 nucleotides are TGTGCCAGCAGCGTAGCTCCTAGCGGGGACCACGAGCAGTACTTC.